The sequence of this TCR beta chain was determined in a study of blood T cell repertoires in COVID-19. About the study: PBMCs, B-cell-depleted T cells, or T cells provided the cDNA or gDNA that made up the material.

Germline CDR1 and CDR2: SGHVS and FNYEAQ. Trimming took 4 bases from V and 0 from J; bases not matched to a gene: 9. This CDR3 spans 18 amino acids. Enrollees, about 18 to 90 years old, lived in 25 or so US areas. Cohort allocation depended upon clinical history that participants reported. Source study methods: Using reference gene primer amplification, nucleated cell counts were estimated. The assay was immunoSEQ multiplex PCR, and TCRdb's table has in-frame clones only and misses some. V, J and clone size reflect that table, while D and trimming were determined from the DNA. The table lists 300,000 to 500,000 clones, roughly 90% of them singletons.

Sequencing input: PBMCs or T cells enriched from blood (not recorded which). The sequence was collected from a woman under 40 with acute COVID-19. The chain uses TRBV7-6 and TRBJ2-1, with 10 bases that match TRBD2. CDR3 residues: CASSSPKRGGPSYNEQFF. In DNA form, the CDR3 reads TGTGCCAGCAGCTCGCCTAAGCGGGGGGGACCCTCCTACAATGAGCAGTTCTTC.